This T cell receptor (beta chain) was recovered during a study of radiation and T cells in renal cell carcinoma. Treatment specified: treatment-naive control, cytoreductive nephrectomy. The method was immunoSEQ multiplex PCR; TCRdb's version includes in-frame clones alone and lacks a portion of them. The sample includes more than 3,500 clones, 65% to 80% seen only once; the top ten take roughly 7.7%. This clone occurred a few times. CDR3 length: 15 amino acids. Germline V gene sequence: CDR1 GTSNPN, CDR2 SVGIG (reference sequence). Trimming at V came to 8 bases and at J to 4 bases, leaving 14 bases not matched to a gene.

The chain combines TRBV30 with TRBJ2-7; 10 bases are a match to TRBD1. This sequence originates from a middle-aged man with renal cell carcinoma. The sequences come from tumor tissue, collected from a patient whose treatment was nephrectomy without radiotherapy. The CDR3 loop reads CAGQHATGGRYEQYF. In nucleotides, the CDR3 is TGTGCCGGCCAGCACGCGACAGGGGGCAGATACGAGCAGTACTTC. Looking up the rest from reference TRBV30 and TRBJ2-7 gives the full variable domain: SQTIHQWPATLVQPVGSPLSLECTVEGTSNPNLYWYRQAAGRGLQLLFYSVGIGQISSEVPQNLSASRPQDRQFILSSKKLLLSDSGFYLCAGQHATGGRYEQYFGPGTRLTVT.